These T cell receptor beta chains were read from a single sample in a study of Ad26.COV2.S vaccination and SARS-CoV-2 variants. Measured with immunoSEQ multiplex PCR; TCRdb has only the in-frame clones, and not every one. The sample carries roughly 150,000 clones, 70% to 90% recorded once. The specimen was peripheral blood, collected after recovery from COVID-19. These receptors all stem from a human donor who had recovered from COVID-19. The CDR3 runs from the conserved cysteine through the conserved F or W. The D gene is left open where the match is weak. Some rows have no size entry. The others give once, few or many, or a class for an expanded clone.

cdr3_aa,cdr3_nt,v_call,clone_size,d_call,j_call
CASSDRGPYEQYF,TGTGCCAGCAGTGACAGGGGGCCCTACGAGCAGTACTTC,TRBV6-2/TRBV6-3,.,TRBD1,TRBJ2-7
CASSLRDLYNEQFF,TGCGCCAGCAGCCTCCGGGATCTGTACAATGAGCAGTTCTTC,TRBV5-1,.,.,TRBJ2-1
CASSLRGLDYGYTF,TGTGCCAGCAGCTTAAGGGGGCTCGACTATGGCTACACCTTC,TRBV7-2,.,TRBD1,TRBJ1-2
CASSLLGNEQFF,TGTGCCAGCAGTTTATTAGGAAACGAGCAGTTCTTC,TRBV27,.,.,TRBJ2-1
CASSPGSSGGTDTQYF,TGCGCCAGCAGCCCGGGATCTAGCGGTGGCACAGATACGCAGTATTTT,TRBV5-1,.,TRBD2,TRBJ2-3
CAVRQGGYEQYF,TGTGCCGTACGACAGGGAGGTTACGAGCAGTACTTC,TRBV28,.,.,TRBJ2-7
CASSPGSYNQPQHF,TGTGCCAGCTCACCGGGCAGCTACAATCAGCCCCAGCATTTT,TRBV18,.,.,TRBJ1-5
CASSLVPGHEQFF,TGCGCCAGCAGCTTGGTTCCTGGCCATGAGCAGTTCTTC,TRBV5-1,.,.,TRBJ2-1
CASRYTPAANTGELFF,TGTGCCAGCCGATATACACCAGCGGCGAACACCGGGGAGCTGTTTTTT,TRBV7-2,.,.,TRBJ2-2
CASSQDPRGRMNTEAFF,TGTGCCAGCAGCCAAGATCCCAGGGGGCGAATGAACACTGAAGCTTTCTTT,TRBV3-1/TRBV3-2,once,TRBD1,TRBJ1-1
CASRPRQGGHEQFF,TGTGCCAGCAGGCCACGCCAGGGGGGGCATGAGCAGTTCTTC,TRBV6-5,.,.,TRBJ2-1
CASSQESKSLGSYEQYF,TGCGCCAGCAGCCAAGAGTCTAAGTCCCTTGGCTCCTACGAGCAGTACTTC,TRBV4-3,.,.,TRBJ2-7
CASSPNPGADTQYF,TGTGCCAGCAGCCCCAATCCAGGGGCAGATACGCAGTATTTT,TRBV9,once,.,TRBJ2-3
CASSLAASGGSYEQYF,TGTGCCAGCAGCTTAGCGGCTAGCGGGGGCTCCTACGAGCAGTACTTC,TRBV7-2,.,TRBD2,TRBJ2-7
CASPHEGSNQPQHF,TGTGCCAGCCCCCATGAGGGGTCTAATCAGCCCCAGCATTTT,TRBV6-4,.,.,TRBJ1-5
CASQDRVVHEQFF,TGTGCCAGCCAGGACAGGGTGGTACATGAGCAGTTCTTC,TRBV19,.,TRBD1,TRBJ2-1
CASSLPTYNEQFF,TGTGCCAGCAGCTTACCCACTTACAATGAGCAGTTCTTC,TRBV7-9,once,.,TRBJ2-1
CASSPSTANTEAFF,TGTGCCAGCAGCCCGTCGACGGCGAACACTGAAGCTTTCTTT,TRBV11-2,.,.,TRBJ1-1
CASSQGIAGGEGDTQYF,TGTGCCAGCAGCCAAGGGATAGCGGGGGGGGAGGGAGATACGCAGTATTTT,TRBV3-1/TRBV3-2,.,TRBD2,TRBJ2-3
CASSYQGTEYNEQFF,TGTGCCAGCAGTTACCAAGGGACAGAATACAATGAGCAGTTCTTC,TRBV6-2/TRBV6-3,.,TRBD1,TRBJ2-1
CASRQIPGIYNSPLHF,TGTGCCAGCAGGCAGATCCCGGGAATCTATAATTCACCCCTCCACTTT,TRBV11-2,.,.,TRBJ1-6
CASSLGQVQETQYF,TGTGCCAGCAGCTTGGGGCAGGTCCAAGAGACCCAGTACTTC,TRBV7-8,.,.,TRBJ2-5
CASSPAFQSGANVLTF,TGTGCCAGCAGCCCCGCCTTTCAATCAGGGGCCAACGTCCTGACTTTC,TRBV5-4,once,.,TRBJ2-6
CASSPDRANTIYF,TGTGCCAGCAGTCCCGACAGGGCAAACACCATATATTTT,TRBV6-5,many,TRBD1,TRBJ1-3
CASSYSRGGDTEAFF,TGTGCCAGCAGTTACTCGAGAGGGGGTGACACTGAAGCTTTCTTT,TRBV6-2/TRBV6-3,.,.,TRBJ1-1
CASSSLQGGGGGYTF,TGTGCCAGCAGCTCCCTTCAGGGAGGCGGAGGGGGCTACACCTTC,TRBV11-2,few,.,TRBJ1-2
CASSLSGRYEQYF,TGTGCCAGCAGCTTGTCAGGGAGGTACGAGCAGTACTTC,TRBV5-4,.,.,TRBJ2-7
CASSQDQQVRSYEQYF,TGTGCCAGCAGCCAAGATCAGCAGGTCAGGAGCTACGAGCAGTACTTC,TRBV3-1/TRBV3-2,.,.,TRBJ2-7
CASSKRQGSPLHF,TGTGCCAGCAGCAAAAGACAGGGTTCACCCCTCCACTTT,TRBV21-1,.,.,TRBJ1-6
CASSHGGRVAGYNEQFF,TGTGCCAGCAGCCATGGTGGCAGGGTGGCGGGTTATAATGAGCAGTTCTTC,TRBV3-1/TRBV3-2,.,.,TRBJ2-1
CAGKGSNSNQPQHF,TGTGCCGGTAAGGGGAGCAATAGCAATCAGCCCCAGCATTTT,TRBV28,.,.,TRBJ1-5
CASRPQGIHEQYF,TGTGCCAGCAGACCACAGGGGATCCACGAGCAGTACTTC,TRBV12-3/TRBV12-4,.,TRBD1,TRBJ2-7
CASSLSDSLYEQYF,TGTGCCAGCAGCTTATCAGACAGCCTCTACGAGCAGTACTTC,TRBV7-2,.,.,TRBJ2-7
CASSILDGVGEAFF,TGCGCCAGCAGCATCCTGGACGGGGTTGGTGAAGCTTTCTTT,TRBV5-1,.,.,TRBJ1-1
CASSVERGAHTDTQYF,TGTGCCAGCAGCGTAGAACGGGGGGCGCACACAGATACGCAGTATTTT,TRBV9,.,.,TRBJ2-3
CASSLINEQFF,TGCGCCAGCAGCTTAATTAATGAGCAGTTCTTC,TRBV5-1,.,.,TRBJ2-1
CASSLAAGDSPLHF,TGTGCCAGCAGCTTAGCGGCAGGGGACTCACCCCTCCACTTT,TRBV7-9,.,.,TRBJ1-6
CASSNHYEQYF,TGTGCCAGTAGTAACCACTACGAGCAGTACTTC,TRBV19,.,.,TRBJ2-7
CASSLGPTGELFF,TGTGCCAGCAGCTTGGGCCCCACCGGGGAGCTGTTTTTT,TRBV5-4,.,.,TRBJ2-2
CASSVSSYYNEQFF,TGTGCCAGTAGTGTGTCAAGTTACTACAATGAGCAGTTCTTC,TRBV19,once,.,TRBJ2-1
CASGHTEAFF,TGTGCCAGCGGACACACTGAAGCTTTCTTT,TRBV19,.,.,TRBJ1-1
CASSMVGGAGGNQPQHF,TGTGCCAGTAGTATGGTAGGGGGCGCGGGTGGCAATCAGCCCCAGCATTTT,TRBV19,.,TRBD1,TRBJ1-5
CASSSQDLGGEKLFF,TGTGCCAGCAGCTCCCAGGACCTAGGTGGCGAAAAACTGTTTTTT,TRBV5-6,.,.,TRBJ1-4
CASKYSLTEAFF,TGTGCCAGCAAATACAGCCTCACTGAAGCTTTCTTT,TRBV2,.,.,TRBJ1-1
CASSEPADGVYYEQYF,TGTGCCAGCAGTGAACCCGCCGACGGGGTTTACTACGAGCAGTACTTC,TRBV6-1,.,.,TRBJ2-7
CASSLGAGQGETQYF,TGTGCCAGCAGCTTAGGCGCGGGACAGGGAGAGACCCAGTACTTC,TRBV11-2,.,TRBD1,TRBJ2-5
CASSSFTGYEQYF,TGTGCCAGCAGTTCTTTCACAGGCTACGAGCAGTACTTC,TRBV7-2,.,.,TRBJ2-7
CASSPRLAVNTDTQYF,TGTGCCAGCAGCCCCAGACTAGCGGTGAACACAGATACGCAGTATTTT,TRBV7-2,once,TRBD2,TRBJ2-3
CASRYRGYGYTF,TGTGCCAGCAGGTACAGGGGATATGGCTACACCTTC,TRBV11-2,.,TRBD1,TRBJ1-2
CASSWGGSDNEQFF,TGTGCCAGCAGCTGGGGTGGGAGTGACAATGAGCAGTTCTTC,TRBV5-8,.,.,TRBJ2-1
CASSYGTGTSMLRYTF,TGTGCCAGCAGTTACGGGACAGGGACGTCAATGCTTCGCTACACCTTC,TRBV6-6,.,TRBD1,TRBJ1-2
CATSSRGLGANVLTF,TGTGCCACCAGTAGCAGGGGGCTTGGGGCCAACGTCCTGACTTTC,TRBV24-1,.,TRBD1,TRBJ2-6
CASSIIRAPGESNGYTF,TGTGCCAGTAGTATAATCCGGGCCCCTGGCGAATCTAATGGCTACACCTTC,TRBV19,few,.,TRBJ1-2